One and the same sample provided the 5 T cell receptor beta chains below, sequenced in a study of spatial heterogeneity in lung cancer. Time point meaning: sample taken at primary tumor resection. The authors sequenced whole RNA from tumor, nontumor lung or frozen PBMC without sorting. From the 5' RACE reads, TCRdb called clonotypes with MiXCR, one entry per CDR3 protein. The sample has about 38,000 distinct CDR3 sequences, roughly 7.4% seen once. The sample in question was PBMCs, obtained at surgery. The receptors originated from a male donor with early-stage non-small cell lung cancer.

This clonotype appeared many times. This chain joins TRBV6-5 and TRBJ2-7; D uncertain. Germline CDR1 and CDR2: MNHEY and SVGAGI. V lost 0 bases and J lost 2, with 8 bases in between. This CDR3 has 14 residues. In nucleotides, the CDR3 is TGTGCCAGCAGTTACTCGGGCCGGACCTACGAGCAGTACTTC. This encodes CASSYSGRTYEQYF.

This clonotype was counted ten times or more. Here the CDR3 reads CSQAGPATDTQYF. In DNA form, the CDR3 reads TGCAGCCAAGCGGGGCCCGCCACAGATACGCAGTATTTT. V gene TRBV29-1 combines with J gene TRBJ2-3, with 7 positions matching TRBD2. CDR1 and CDR2 (germline): SQVTM, ANQGSEA. The V and J ends lost 8 bases and 2 bases, in that order; junction bases with no gene match: 7. The CDR3 contains 13 residues.

This clonotype has at least ten counts. This chain joins TRBV3-1 and TRBJ2-7; tentatively, D is TRBD2 (5 bases). From germline, CDR1 is LGHDT and CDR2 YNNKEL (reference sequence). With 1 base removed from V and 1 base from J, the gap between germline ends came to 14 bases. The CDR3 length is 16 residues. The CDR3 sequence: CASSQVPSMPSYEQYF. CDR3 DNA: TGTGCCAGCAGCCAAGTTCCTAGCATGCCTTCCTACGAGCAGTACTTC.

This clonotype came up a few times. V is TRBV6-9 and J is TRBJ1-5; D unresolved. V gave up 2 bases and J gave up 5 bases, with 7 bases separating them. The germline V gene encodes CDR1 MNHGY and CDR2 SVAAGI. The CDR3 is made up of 13 amino acids. The CDR3 reads CASSYVLHQPQHF. The CDR3 coding sequence is TGTGCCAGCAGTTATGTCCTCCATCAGCCCCAGCATTTT.

The chain links TRBV10-3 to TRBJ2-1, with 12 positions matching TRBD2. Germline values: CDR1 ENHRY, CDR2 SYGVKD. CDR3 size: 16 residues. J gave up 5 bases and V 6 bases, and 8 bases lay outside the gene matches. The CDR3 loop reads CAISRLAGESHNEQFF. The CDR3 DNA follows: TGTGCCATCAGCCGACTAGCGGGAGAATCCCACAATGAGCAGTTCTTC.